A single sample is the source of the 17 T cell receptor beta chains below, sequenced in a study of breast tumors, draining lymph nodes, adjacent tissues. TCRdb re-derived calls from the multiplex PCR reads in MiXCR, one entry per CDR3 protein. The top ten hold roughly 9.1% of the sample, which has some 65,000 distinct CDR3 sequences, around two fifths seen once. The sequencing sample was made of breast tumor tissue. These receptors were obtained from a female donor with breast cancer. Some clones in this sample may be carry-over from other donors' samples.

The rearrangement uses TRBV5-1 and TRBJ1-4; D is perhaps TRBD1 (5 bases). CDR3 length: 15 residues. Trimming pared 4 bases from V and 4 bases from J, leaving 14 bases between. Germline V gene lookup returns CDR1 SGHRS and CDR2 YFSETQ. The CDR3 DNA sequence: TGCGCCAGCAGCGGGGAAGGGACTCGTAATGAAAAACTGTTTTTT. This codes for CASSGEGTRNEKLFF.

This clonotype has ten or more counts. The CDR3 region is CSVPEYQETQYF. CDR3 nucleotide sequence: TGCAGTGTCCCAGAATACCAAGAGACCCAGTACTTC. The chain employs TRBV20-1 and TRBJ2-5, with no clear D. The CDR3 length is 12 residues. Per germline, CDR1 DFQATT and CDR2 SNEGSKA (reference sequence). Trimming removed 7 bases at V and 0 bases at J, with 9 bases between.

This clonotype occurred many times. At one of its ends the junction is not consistent with the germline gene, which may arise from a read error. The J gene is TRBJ2-7, the V gene TRBV14; no firm D call. This CDR3 region has 14 residues. The germline CDR1 and CDR2 sequences are SGHDN and FVKESK. Here the CDR3 reads CASSQGQVSDEQYF. CDR3 sequence (DNA): TGTGCCAGCAGCCAAGGGCAGGTCTCCGACGAGCAGTACTTC.

This clonotype was seen at least ten times. V and J are TRBV14 and TRBJ1-3; unclear D gene. The CDR3 runs to 12 residues. From germline, CDR1 is SGHDN and CDR2 FVKESK. V lost 0 bases and J 4 bases, leaving 1 base between the germline ends. The CDR3 DNA is TGTGCCAGCAGCCAAGAGGGAAACACCATATATTTT. Translated, it gives CASSQEGNTIYF.

This clonotype was seen repeatedly, ten times or more. The chain employs TRBV10-1 and TRBJ1-1; TRBD1 agrees at 9 bases. Germline CDR1 WNHNN, CDR2 SYGVQD (reference sequence). The CDR3 totals 13 residues. V shed 6 bases, J shed 3 bases, and the junction held 2 bases outside the gene matches. CDR3 protein: CASRRQGDTEAFF. DNA for the CDR3: TGCGCCAGCAGGAGACAGGGGGACACTGAAGCTTTCTTT.

Comments on this clonotype: A much larger clone is a single base away; this may be a read error. The chain recombines TRBV18 with TRBJ1-5; weak D call: TRBD1 (6 bases). CDR1 is KGHSH and CDR2 is LQKENI in the germline V gene. The CDR3 has 15 amino acids. The CDR3 region has the DNA TGTGCCGGCTCATCGGACAGCTTTAGCAATCAGCCCCAGCATTTT. Amino acids: CAGSSDSFSNQPQHF.

J is TRBJ2-7 and V is TRBV15; 7 nucleotides match TRBD1. This CDR3 has 15 amino acids. After removal of 2 bases from V and 7 bases from J, the junction contained 11 bases not matched to a gene. Looked up from germline, CDR1 is LNHNV and CDR2 is YYDKDF (reference sequence). The CDR3 loop is CATSRLDREFGEQYF. As DNA, the CDR3 is TGTGCCACCAGCAGACTCGACAGGGAATTTGGGGAGCAGTACTTC.

This clonotype was detected many times. CDR3 loop: CASSSSGGYNEQFF. The CDR3 bases are TGTGCCAGCAGCTCCTCCGGGGGCTACAATGAGCAGTTCTTC. This rearrangement joins TRBV11-3 to TRBJ2-1; TRBD2 is a possible D gene (6 bases). The germline V and J ends were trimmed by 4 bases and 3 bases, with 10 bases remaining between them. CDR1 and CDR2 (germline): SGHNT, YENEEA. This CDR3 region has 14 residues.

The CDR3 loop reads CASSLPGRGETQYF. The CDR3 region has the DNA TGTGCCAGCAGCTTACCGGGACGCGGAGAGACCCAGTACTTC. The chain links TRBV11-2 to TRBJ2-5; D is tentatively TRBD1 or TRBD2 (5 bases each). CDR1 is SGHAT, CDR2 FQNNGV, per germline. This CDR3 is built from 14 residues. Trimming shortened V by 2 bases and J by 4 bases, and 11 bases separated the two germline ends.

At least ten counts were recorded for this clonotype. This sequence joins TRBV9 and TRBJ2-2, with 7 bases matching TRBD1. The length of the CDR3 is 17 residues. Germline CDR1 is SGDLS and CDR2 is YYNGEE. The V and J ends lost 4 bases and 0 bases, in that order; junction bases with no gene match: 9. DNA for the CDR3: TGTGCCAGCAGCCAAGCCACAGGGGCCGCGAACACCGGGGAGCTGTTTTTT. Residues: CASSQATGAANTGELFF.

The chain joins TRBV6-5 to TRBJ2-7; TRBD1 might be the D (6 bases). The CDR3 is made up of 15 amino acids. Trimming removed 6 bases at V and 0 bases at J, with 15 bases between. The germline gives CDR1 MNHEY, CDR2 SVGAGI. CDR3 protein: CASRMDSRSSYEQYF. For the CDR3, the DNA is TGTGCCAGCAGAATGGACAGTCGAAGCTCCTACGAGCAGTACTTC.

As concerns this clonotype: This may arise from a read error, as a much more abundant clone is one base away. The rearrangement links TRBV4-2 to TRBJ1-1; D not resolved. Germline CDR1 LGHNA, CDR2 YNFKEQ. This CDR3 is 14 amino acids long. The CDR3 region is CASRQAAPGTEAFF. CDR3 sequence (DNA): TGTGCCAGCAGGCAAGCAGCGCCGGGCACTGAAGCTTTCTTT.

As for this clonotype: The junction does not match germline at one end; this may be a read error. This rearrangement joins TRBV2 to TRBJ2-1; D not certain. This CDR3 is 14 amino acids long. Germline lookup yields CDR1 SNHLY and CDR2 FYNNEI. The CDR3 DNA follows: TGTGCCAGCAGTGAATCTTTGGCTTACAATGAGCGGTTCTTC. It translates to CASSESLAYNERFF.

There are many counts of this clonotype. CDR3 residues: CAWDRGGTGELFF. CDR3 bases: TGTGCCTGGGACAGGGGAGGCACCGGGGAGCTGTTTTTT. The chain is built from TRBV30 and TRBJ2-2; the match to TRBD1 covers 8 bases. This CDR3 contains 13 residues. The ends lost 5 bases at V and 4 bases at J; junction bases unmatched: 3. Germline CDR1 and CDR2: GTSNPN and SVGIG (reference sequence).

A note on this clonotype: The final CDR3 position lacks the conserved phenylalanine or tryptophan, pointing to a likely read error. V gene TRBV20-1 combines with J gene TRBJ1-1, with 8 bases that match TRBD1. Losses at the gene ends were 6 bases for V and 0 bases for J; bases not matched to a gene: 3. This CDR3 spans 13 amino acids. From germline, CDR1 is DFQATT and CDR2 SNEGSKA (reference sequence). Here the CDR3 reads CSATTGVNTEAFL. For the CDR3, the DNA is TGCAGTGCCACGACAGGGGTGAACACTGAAGCTTTCCTT.

This clonotype appeared many times. The chain recombines TRBV10-3 with TRBJ1-1; D may be TRBD1 (6 bases). Trimming stripped 3 bases from V and 5 bases from J, with 16 bases between. The germline V gene has CDR1 ENHRY and CDR2 SYGVKD. This CDR3 has 15 amino acids. The CDR3 here is CAISDPQGRGTEAFF. DNA for the CDR3: TGTGCCATCAGTGATCCGCAGGGTAGGGGGACTGAAGCTTTCTTT.

The chain joins TRBV10-3 to TRBJ1-6, with D hard to call. V was trimmed by 3 bases and J by 0 bases, leaving 15 bases between them. The CDR3 contains 18 residues. Germline V gene sequence: CDR1 ENHRY, CDR2 SYGVKD. The CDR3 nucleotides read TGTGCCATCAGTGATTACGAGGGCCCTAGCTCCTATAATTCACCCCTCCACTTT. Amino acid sequence: CAISDYEGPSSYNSPLHF.